This is a list of T cell receptor beta chains from one sample in a study of T cells in Graves' hyperthyroidism and ophthalmopathy. TCRdb reanalysed the multiplex PCR reads using MiXCR and keeps one entry per CDR3 protein. The sample lists about 840,000 distinct CDR3 sequences; about two fifths were seen once. Sequenced: blood. These receptors all stem from a man between 18 and 35 years old with Graves' hyperthyroidism. The conserved cysteine and the conserved F or W are not part of the CDR3 here. Fields, in order: J gene, V gene, clone size, CDR3 protein. For some rows the clone size is stated as once, few or many, or as a class when expanded; others skip it.

>TRBJ1-1|TRBV2|many
ASSLRDIYTEAF
>TRBJ1-1|TRBV10-3|.
AIRFDREAMNTEAF
>TRBJ2-7|TRBV7-7|.
ASSVEDRVYEQY
>TRBJ2-2|TRBV7-2|many
ASSLTASSGELF
>TRBJ2-7|TRBV7-2|few
ASSLGPTESFYEQY
>TRBJ2-2|TRBV7-2|many
ASTHFGQSNTGELF
>TRBJ2-7|TRBV25-1|.
ASSGTGSDEQY
>TRBJ1-6|TRBV20-1|many
SANLSREYNSPLH
>TRBJ1-2|TRBV10-3|.
AISGEGQRYGYT
>TRBJ1-1|TRBV20-1|few
SATSPGPTTEAF
>TRBJ2-5|TRBV7-2|.
ASSSQAGGRETQY
>TRBJ1-1|TRBV6-5|.
ASSFLTGGTEAF
>TRBJ1-5|TRBV7-9|.
ASSLAGADNQPQH
>TRBJ1-2|TRBV20-1|.
SAFTHRARGYT
>TRBJ2-7|TRBV7-8|.
ASSTGGYYEQY
>TRBJ2-5|TRBV29-1|.
SVEDNFRGRETKY
>TRBJ1-2|TRBV29-1|many
SVVRGDNYGYT